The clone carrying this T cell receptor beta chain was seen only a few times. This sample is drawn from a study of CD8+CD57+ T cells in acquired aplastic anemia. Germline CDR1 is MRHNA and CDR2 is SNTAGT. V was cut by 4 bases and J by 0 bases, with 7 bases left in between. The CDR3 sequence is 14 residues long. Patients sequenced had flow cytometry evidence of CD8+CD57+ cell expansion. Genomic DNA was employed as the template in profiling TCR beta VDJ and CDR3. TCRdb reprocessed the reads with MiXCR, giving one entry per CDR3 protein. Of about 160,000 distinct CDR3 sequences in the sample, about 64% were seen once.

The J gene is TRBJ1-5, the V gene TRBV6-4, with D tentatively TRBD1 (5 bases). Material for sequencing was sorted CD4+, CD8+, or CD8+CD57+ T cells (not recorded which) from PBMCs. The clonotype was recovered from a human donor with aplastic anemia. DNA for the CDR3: TGTGCCAGCAGTGGAGGGGATAGCAATCAGCCCCAGCATTTT. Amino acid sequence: CASSGGDSNQPQHF.